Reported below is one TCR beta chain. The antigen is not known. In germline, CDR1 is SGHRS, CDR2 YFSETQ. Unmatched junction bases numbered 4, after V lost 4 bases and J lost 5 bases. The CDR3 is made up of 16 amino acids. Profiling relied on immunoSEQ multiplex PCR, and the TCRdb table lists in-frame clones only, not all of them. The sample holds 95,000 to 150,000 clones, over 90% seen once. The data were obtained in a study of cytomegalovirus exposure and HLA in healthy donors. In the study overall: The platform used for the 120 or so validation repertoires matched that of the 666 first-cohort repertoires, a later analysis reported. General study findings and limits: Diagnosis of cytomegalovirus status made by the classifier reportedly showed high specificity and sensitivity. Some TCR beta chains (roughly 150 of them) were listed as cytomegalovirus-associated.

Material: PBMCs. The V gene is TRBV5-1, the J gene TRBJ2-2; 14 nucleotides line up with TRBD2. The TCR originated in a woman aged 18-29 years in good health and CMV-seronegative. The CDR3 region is CASSIGTSGGTGELFF. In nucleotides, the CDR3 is TGCGCCAGCAGCATAGGGACTAGCGGGGGAACCGGGGAGCTGTTTTTT.